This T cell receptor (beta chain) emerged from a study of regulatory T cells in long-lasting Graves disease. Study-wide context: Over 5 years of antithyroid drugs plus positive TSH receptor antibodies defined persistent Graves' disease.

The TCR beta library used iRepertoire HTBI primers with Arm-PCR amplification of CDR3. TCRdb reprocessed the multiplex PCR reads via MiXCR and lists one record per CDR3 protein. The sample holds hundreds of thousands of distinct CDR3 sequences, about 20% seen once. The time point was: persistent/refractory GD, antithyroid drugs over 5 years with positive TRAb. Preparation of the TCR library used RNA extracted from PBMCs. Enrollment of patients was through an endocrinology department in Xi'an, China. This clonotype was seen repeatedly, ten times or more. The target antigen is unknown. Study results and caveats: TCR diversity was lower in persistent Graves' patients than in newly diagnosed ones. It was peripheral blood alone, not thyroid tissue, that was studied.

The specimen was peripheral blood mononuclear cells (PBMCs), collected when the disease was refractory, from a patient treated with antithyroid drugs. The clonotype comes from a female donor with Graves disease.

The CDR3 DNA is TGTGCCAGCAGCGAGGGCGACTATGGCTACACCTTC. Translating it yields CASSEGDYGYTF. The chain recombines TRBV9 with TRBJ1-2; D is unclear. The germline V gene encodes CDR1 SGDLS and CDR2 YYNGEE. V lost 3 bases and J lost 3, with 6 bases in between. The length of the CDR3 is 12 residues.